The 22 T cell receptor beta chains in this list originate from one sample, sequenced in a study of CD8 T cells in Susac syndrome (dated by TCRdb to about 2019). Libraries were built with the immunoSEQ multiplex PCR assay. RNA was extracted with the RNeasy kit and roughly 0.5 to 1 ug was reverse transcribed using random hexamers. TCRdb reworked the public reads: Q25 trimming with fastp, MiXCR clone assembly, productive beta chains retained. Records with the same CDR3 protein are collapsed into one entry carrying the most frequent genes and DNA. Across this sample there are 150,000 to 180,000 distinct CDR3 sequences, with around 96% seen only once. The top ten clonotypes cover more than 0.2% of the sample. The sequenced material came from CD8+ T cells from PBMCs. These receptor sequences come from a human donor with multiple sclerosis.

The CDR3 sequence: CASSYFVRNNEQFF. CDR3 bases: TGTGCCAGCAGTTACTTTGTCAGAAACAATGAGCAGTTCTTC. The chain joins TRBV6-2 or TRBV6-3 to TRBJ2-1; D gene ambiguous. The CDR3 runs 14 residues. Germline V gives CDR1 MNHEY, CDR2 SVGEGT. Trimming stripped 1 base from V and 5 bases from J, with 9 bases between.

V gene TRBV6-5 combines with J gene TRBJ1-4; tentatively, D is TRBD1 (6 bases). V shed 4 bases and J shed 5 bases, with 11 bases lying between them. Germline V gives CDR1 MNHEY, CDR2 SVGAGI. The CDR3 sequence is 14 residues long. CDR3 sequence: CASSFRTENEKLFF. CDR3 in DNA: TGTGCCAGCAGTTTCAGGACAGAGAATGAAAAACTGTTTTTT.

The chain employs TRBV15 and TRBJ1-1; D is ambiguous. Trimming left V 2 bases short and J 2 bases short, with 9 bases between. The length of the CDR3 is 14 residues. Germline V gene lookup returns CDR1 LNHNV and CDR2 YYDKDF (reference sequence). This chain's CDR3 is CATSRTTENTEAFF. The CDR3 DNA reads TGTGCCACCAGCAGAACTACAGAAAACACTGAAGCTTTCTTT.

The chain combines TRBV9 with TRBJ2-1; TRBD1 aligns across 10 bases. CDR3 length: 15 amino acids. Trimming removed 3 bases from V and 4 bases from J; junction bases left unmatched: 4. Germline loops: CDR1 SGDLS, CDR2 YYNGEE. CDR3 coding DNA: TGTGCCAGCAGCGAAGACAGGGGGCCTTACAATGAGCAGTTCTTC. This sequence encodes CASSEDRGPYNEQFF. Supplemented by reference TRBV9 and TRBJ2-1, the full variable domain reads DSGVTQTPKHLITATGQRVTLRCSPRSGDLSVYWYQQSLDQGLQFLIQYYNGEERAKGNILERFSAQQFPDLHSELNLSSLELGDSALYFCASSEDRGPYNEQFFGPGTRLTVL.

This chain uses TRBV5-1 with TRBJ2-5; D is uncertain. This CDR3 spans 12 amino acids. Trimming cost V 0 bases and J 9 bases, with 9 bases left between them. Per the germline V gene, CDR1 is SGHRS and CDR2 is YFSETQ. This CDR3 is CASSLDTESQYF. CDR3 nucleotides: TGCGCCAGCAGCTTGGACACGGAATCCCAGTACTTC.

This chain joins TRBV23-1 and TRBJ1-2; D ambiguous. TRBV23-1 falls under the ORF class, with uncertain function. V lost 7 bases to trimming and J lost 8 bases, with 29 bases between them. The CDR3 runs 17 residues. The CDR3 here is CASTSNYPKTMEVGYTF. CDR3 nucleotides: TGCGCCAGCACTTCCAATTACCCCAAGACTATGGAGGTCGGCTACACCTTC.

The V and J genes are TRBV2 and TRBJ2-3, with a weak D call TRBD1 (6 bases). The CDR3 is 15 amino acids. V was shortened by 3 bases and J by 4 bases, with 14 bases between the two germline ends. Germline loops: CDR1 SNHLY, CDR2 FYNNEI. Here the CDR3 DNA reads TGTGCCAGCAGTGAGGGGCAGGGGAGCCCAGATACGCAGTATTTT. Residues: CASSEGQGSPDTQYF.

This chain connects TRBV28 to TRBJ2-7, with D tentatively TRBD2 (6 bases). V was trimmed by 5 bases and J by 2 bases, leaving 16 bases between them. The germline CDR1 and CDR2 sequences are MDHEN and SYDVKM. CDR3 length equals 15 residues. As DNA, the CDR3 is TGTGCCAGCAGTATCAGGGAGGTTAGTACCTACGAGCAGTACTTC. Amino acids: CASSIREVSTYEQYF.

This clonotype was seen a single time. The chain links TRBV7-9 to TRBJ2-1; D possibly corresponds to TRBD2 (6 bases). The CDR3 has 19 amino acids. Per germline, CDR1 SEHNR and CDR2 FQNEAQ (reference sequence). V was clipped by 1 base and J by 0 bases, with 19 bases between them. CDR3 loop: CASSLENLATGNSYNEQFF. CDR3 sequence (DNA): TGTGCCAGCAGCTTAGAGAACCTAGCGACCGGTAACTCCTACAATGAGCAGTTCTTC.

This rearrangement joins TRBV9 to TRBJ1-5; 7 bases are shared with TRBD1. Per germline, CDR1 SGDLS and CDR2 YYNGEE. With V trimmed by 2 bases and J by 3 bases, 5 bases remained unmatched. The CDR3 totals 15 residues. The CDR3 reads CASSVEGGVNQPQHF. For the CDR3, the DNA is TGTGCCAGCAGCGTTGAAGGGGGCGTCAATCAGCCCCAGCATTTT.

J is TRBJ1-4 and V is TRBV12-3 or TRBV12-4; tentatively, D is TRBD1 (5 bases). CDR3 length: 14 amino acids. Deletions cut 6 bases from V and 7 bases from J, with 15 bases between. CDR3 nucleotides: TGTGCCAGCAGCCCCGGGACGGTAGTTGAAAAACTGTTTTTT. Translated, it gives CASSPGTVVEKLFF.

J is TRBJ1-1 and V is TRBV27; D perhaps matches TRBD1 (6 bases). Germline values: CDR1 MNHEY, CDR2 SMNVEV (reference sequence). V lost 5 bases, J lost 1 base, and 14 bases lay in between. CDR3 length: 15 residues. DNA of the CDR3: TGTGCCAGCAGTCCAACGGGACATTGGAACACTGAAGCTTTCTTT. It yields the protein CASSPTGHWNTEAFF.

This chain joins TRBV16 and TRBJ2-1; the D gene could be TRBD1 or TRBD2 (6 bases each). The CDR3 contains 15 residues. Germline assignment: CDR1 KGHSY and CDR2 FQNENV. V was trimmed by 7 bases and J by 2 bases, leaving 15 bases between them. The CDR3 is CASNPDGGPYNEQFF. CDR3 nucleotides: TGTGCCAGCAATCCCGACGGGGGCCCCTACAATGAGCAGTTCTTC.

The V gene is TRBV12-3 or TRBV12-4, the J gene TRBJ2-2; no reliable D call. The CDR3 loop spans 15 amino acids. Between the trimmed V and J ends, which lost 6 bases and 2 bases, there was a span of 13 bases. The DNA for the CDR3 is TGTGCCAGCAGACCCCTCAGGATAAACACCGGGGAGCTGTTTTTT. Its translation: CASRPLRINTGELFF.

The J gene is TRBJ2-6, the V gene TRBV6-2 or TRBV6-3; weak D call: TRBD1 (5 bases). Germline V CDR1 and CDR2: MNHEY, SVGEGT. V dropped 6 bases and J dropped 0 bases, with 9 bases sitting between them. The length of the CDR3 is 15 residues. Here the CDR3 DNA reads TGTGCCAGCAGGGGGCAACGCTCTGGGGCCAACGTCCTGACTTTC. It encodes CASRGQRSGANVLTF.

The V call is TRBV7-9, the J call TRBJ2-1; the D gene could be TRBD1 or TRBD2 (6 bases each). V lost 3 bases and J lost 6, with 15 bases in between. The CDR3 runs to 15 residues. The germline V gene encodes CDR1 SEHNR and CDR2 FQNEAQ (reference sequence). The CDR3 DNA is TGTGCCAGCAGCTTTCCGGGGGCTAATCTCAATGAGCAGTTCTTC. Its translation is CASSFPGANLNEQFF.

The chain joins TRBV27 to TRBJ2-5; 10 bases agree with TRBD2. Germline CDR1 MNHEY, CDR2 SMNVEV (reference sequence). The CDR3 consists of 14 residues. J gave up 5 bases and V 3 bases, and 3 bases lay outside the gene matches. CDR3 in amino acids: CASSFSGGSETQYF. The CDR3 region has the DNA TGTGCCAGCAGTTTTAGCGGGGGGTCCGAGACCCAGTACTTC.

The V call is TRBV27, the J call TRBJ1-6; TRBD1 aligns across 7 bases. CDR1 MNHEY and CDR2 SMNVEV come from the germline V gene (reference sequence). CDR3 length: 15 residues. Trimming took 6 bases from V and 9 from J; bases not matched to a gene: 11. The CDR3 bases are TGTGCCAGCAGCTACTCGACAGGGTTAAGTTCACCCCTCCACTTT. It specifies CASSYSTGLSSPLHF.

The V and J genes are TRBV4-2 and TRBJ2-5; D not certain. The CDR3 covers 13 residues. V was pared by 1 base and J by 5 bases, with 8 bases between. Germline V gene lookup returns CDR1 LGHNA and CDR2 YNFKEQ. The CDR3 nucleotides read TGTGCCAGCAGCCAAGGAGGTGGTGAGACCCAGTACTTC. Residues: CASSQGGGETQYF.

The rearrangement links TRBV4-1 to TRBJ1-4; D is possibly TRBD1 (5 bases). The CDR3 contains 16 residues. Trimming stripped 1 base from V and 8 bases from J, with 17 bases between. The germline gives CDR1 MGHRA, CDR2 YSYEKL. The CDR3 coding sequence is TGCGCCAGCAGCCAAGGTGGGGAGGGGCTTGGGGAAAAACTGTTTTTT. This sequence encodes CASSQGGEGLGEKLFF.

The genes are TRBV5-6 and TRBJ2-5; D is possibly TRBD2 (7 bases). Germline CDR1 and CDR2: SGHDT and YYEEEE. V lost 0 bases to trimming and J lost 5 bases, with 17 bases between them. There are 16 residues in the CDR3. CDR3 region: CASSLEGGMVVETQYF. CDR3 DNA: TGTGCCAGCAGCTTGGAGGGGGGGATGGTTGTGGAGACCCAGTACTTC. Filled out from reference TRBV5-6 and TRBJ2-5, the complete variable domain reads DAGVTQSPTHLIKTRGQQVTLRCSPKSGHDTVSWYQQALGQGPQFIFQYYEEEERQRGNFPDRFSGHQFPNYSSELNVNALLLGDSALYLCASSLEGGMVVETQYFGPGTRLLVL.

The DNA of the CDR3 is TGTGCCAGCAGTGAAGTCTGGAACCGACAAGAGACCCAGTACTTC. Protein product: CASSEVWNRQETQYF. The genes are TRBV25-1 and TRBJ2-5; D unclear. The V and J ends lost 2 bases and 2 bases respectively, with 12 bases between them. CDR3 size: 15 residues. Germline V CDR1 and CDR2: MGHDK, SYGVNS.